The rows below give T cell receptor beta chains drawn from one sample of a study of blood T cell repertoires in COVID-19. Measured with immunoSEQ multiplex PCR; TCRdb has only the in-frame clones, and not every one. The profile covers roughly 70,000 clones, with roughly 70% appearing a single time and roughly a fifth taken by the ten largest. The sample taken for sequencing was peripheral blood. These receptors were obtained from a man aged 60 to 75 with acute or convalescent COVID-19. Each CDR3 is given with its conserved first and last residue. Fields, in order: D gene, J gene, V gene, CDR3 protein. D genes are given only for firm matches.

D: TRBD1; J: TRBJ2-7; V: TRBV15; CDR3: CATSILDRAEFPNEQYF
D: TRBD1; J: TRBJ1-4; V: TRBV10-3; CDR3: CAISGSRDRVSEKLFF
D: .; J: TRBJ2-1; V: TRBV12-5; CDR3: CASAKELDEQFF
D: TRBD2; J: TRBJ2-1; V: TRBV7-3; CDR3: CASSLSAGGYNEQFF
D: TRBD2; J: TRBJ2-7; V: TRBV5-1; CDR3: CASSVGTSGTTYEQYF
D: TRBD2; J: TRBJ2-3; V: TRBV10-1; CDR3: CASKGGRAFVADTQYF
D: TRBD2; J: TRBJ2-2; V: TRBV9; CDR3: CASSAGLAGTNPGELFF
D: .; J: TRBJ2-3; V: TRBV5-1; CDR3: CASSFQGDTQYF
D: TRBD1; J: TRBJ1-1; V: TRBV5-1; CDR3: CASSLTGTAEAFF
D: TRBD1; J: TRBJ2-1; V: TRBV6-2/TRBV6-3; CDR3: CASSYPGQGVIEQFF
D: .; J: TRBJ1-1; V: TRBV14; CDR3: CASSRQVNTEAFF
D: .; J: TRBJ2-1; V: TRBV5-1; CDR3: CASSFGVLRLGSYNEQFF
D: .; J: TRBJ1-6; V: TRBV6-5; CDR3: CASRRSGNHLHF
D: .; J: TRBJ2-3; V: TRBV11-2; CDR3: CASSLDPAPETQYF
D: TRBD2; J: TRBJ2-7; V: TRBV5-1; CDR3: CASSSMGLAGAGYEQYF
D: .; J: TRBJ2-3; V: TRBV28; CDR3: CASTLGGAPSTDTQYF
D: .; J: TRBJ1-1; V: TRBV7-8; CDR3: CASSFVSTEAFF
D: TRBD1; J: TRBJ2-5; V: TRBV2; CDR3: CASSRTQGQETQYF
D: TRBD1; J: TRBJ2-5; V: TRBV25-1; CDR3: CASRGQAMYQETQYF
D: .; J: TRBJ2-5; V: TRBV5-6; CDR3: CASSLLSGAGETQYF
D: TRBD1; J: TRBJ1-6; V: TRBV19; CDR3: CATAIQGVNSPLHF
D: .; J: TRBJ2-1; V: TRBV5-6; CDR3: CASSADFASSYNEQFF
D: .; J: TRBJ2-2; V: TRBV14; CDR3: CASSLFSAGELFF
D: .; J: TRBJ1-5; V: TRBV12-3/TRBV12-4; CDR3: CASTPHGGQPQHF
D: .; J: TRBJ1-2; V: TRBV18; CDR3: CASSPSDRANYGYTF
D: .; J: TRBJ1-5; V: TRBV4-1; CDR3: CASSQEGGYSNQPQHF
D: TRBD2; J: TRBJ2-3; V: TRBV7-7; CDR3: CASSAGTSGFTDTQYF
D: TRBD1; J: TRBJ2-1; V: TRBV30; CDR3: CAWTGQGVQFF
D: .; J: TRBJ2-6; V: TRBV28; CDR3: CASSPPRDSGANVLTF
D: .; J: TRBJ1-1; V: TRBV11-2; CDR3: CASSLRVLQGGTTEAFF
D: .; J: TRBJ2-1; V: TRBV2; CDR3: CASSDGGSSYNEQFF
D: .; J: TRBJ2-2; V: TRBV13; CDR3: CASSLWTDFTGELFF
D: TRBD2; J: TRBJ2-7; V: TRBV19; CDR3: CASRRTSGPSYEQYF
D: .; J: TRBJ1-5; V: TRBV7-9; CDR3: CASSFLGGNQPQHF
D: .; J: TRBJ2-3; V: TRBV20-1; CDR3: CSAPRSDTQYF
D: .; J: TRBJ2-5; V: TRBV2; CDR3: CASSERAGKETQYF
D: .; J: TRBJ2-1; V: TRBV14; CDR3: CASSLDSNNEQFF
D: .; J: TRBJ2-6; V: TRBV9; CDR3: CASSVLSGANVLTF
D: .; J: TRBJ1-5; V: TRBV4-1; CDR3: CASSRQGNSNQPQHF
D: .; J: TRBJ2-2; V: TRBV10-1; CDR3: CASSEVYGSGELFF
D: TRBD1; J: TRBJ1-5; V: TRBV7-2; CDR3: CASSAQGQGQPQHF
D: .; J: TRBJ1-6; V: TRBV19; CDR3: CASTAVTSAPLHF
D: .; J: TRBJ1-5; V: TRBV5-5; CDR3: CASSLAYGGRAQPQHF
D: .; J: TRBJ2-1; V: TRBV2; CDR3: CASKPSGSTNEQFF
D: TRBD1; J: TRBJ2-2; V: TRBV19; CDR3: CASTPPGQGVGELFF
D: TRBD1; J: TRBJ2-1; V: TRBV2; CDR3: CASSADRYNEQFF
D: .; J: TRBJ1-5; V: TRBV19; CDR3: CASSMSRESNQPQHF
D: TRBD2; J: TRBJ2-1; V: TRBV6-5; CDR3: CASTRGLGYNEQFF
D: TRBD1; J: TRBJ2-2; V: TRBV24-1; CDR3: CATSERDRGQIGELFF
D: TRBD1; J: TRBJ2-7; V: TRBV2; CDR3: CASSAPGGVNYEQYF
D: TRBD1; J: TRBJ2-7; V: TRBV5-1; CDR3: CASSLGQGIYEQYF
D: TRBD1; J: TRBJ2-4; V: TRBV5-1; CDR3: CASSLSGGKNIQYF
D: TRBD2; J: TRBJ2-1; V: TRBV24-1; CDR3: CATSDPGLAGGEYNEQFF
D: .; J: TRBJ2-1; V: TRBV20-1; CDR3: CSAYYNEQFF
D: .; J: TRBJ2-3; V: TRBV4-1; CDR3: CASSQPGTDTQYF
D: TRBD1; J: TRBJ2-1; V: TRBV24-1; CDR3: CATSDDRVQVNEQFF
D: TRBD2; J: TRBJ2-3; V: TRBV24-1; CDR3: CATSDSLAGHTDTQYF
D: TRBD1; J: TRBJ1-1; V: TRBV19; CDR3: CASSIGGGLSRRAFF
D: TRBD2; J: TRBJ2-1; V: TRBV15; CDR3: CATSGIAGDILSYNEQFF